This is a list of T cell receptor beta chains from one sample in a study of cytomegalovirus exposure and HLA in healthy donors. TCRdb keeps only in-frame clones here, not all; method: immunoSEQ multiplex PCR. This sample has around 180,000 clones, with 84% found just once. The sequenced sample consisted of PBMCs. The receptors shown here come from a boy under 18 in good health and CMV-seronegative. Both conserved end residues are part of each CDR3. The D gene is left open where the match is weak. The size of a clone is reported for some rows only, either as once, few or many, or as a class for expanded clones.

CDR3aa,CDR3nt,j_gene,d_gene,v_gene,abundance
CASWDRGNTEAFF,TGTGCCAGTTGGGACAGGGGGAACACTGAAGCTTTCTTT,TRBJ1-1,TRBD1,TRBV19,-
CASSIDSLRPRPSYNSPLHF,TGTGCCAGCAGCATAGACTCACTACGGCCCCGTCCCTCCTATAATTCACCCCTCCACTTT,TRBJ1-6,-,TRBV11-2,once
CAWSPGLREGETQYF,TGTGCCTGGAGTCCGGGACTACGGGAGGGAGAGACCCAGTACTTC,TRBJ2-5,TRBD2,TRBV30,once
CASSTSLQASYYEQYF,TGCGCCAGCAGCACTTCACTACAGGCCTCCTATTACGAGCAGTACTTC,TRBJ2-7,-,TRBV4-1,-
CASSLDSSYNSPLHF,TGTGCTAGCAGCTTAGACAGCTCCTATAATTCACCCCTCCACTTT,TRBJ1-6,-,TRBV7-7,-
CASSQDLRDSMAIKNIQYF,TGCGCCAGCAGCCAAGATCTCAGGGACAGCATGGCAATTAAAAACATTCAGTACTTC,TRBJ2-4,TRBD1,TRBV4-1,-
CASSYLDRGDNEKLFF,TGTGCCAGCAGTTACTTAGACAGGGGAGACAATGAAAAACTGTTTTTT,TRBJ1-4,TRBD1,TRBV6-6,-
CATSPSPGAGGPYEQFF,TGTGCCACCAGCCCCAGCCCGGGCGCGGGAGGGCCGTATGAGCAGTTCTTC,TRBJ2-1,TRBD2,TRBV15,few
CASSPAIAGKGETQYF,TGTGCCAGCAGTCCGGCGATAGCGGGAAAGGGAGAGACCCAGTACTTC,TRBJ2-5,TRBD2,TRBV28,-
CASSQCYRAHNEQFF,TGCGCCAGCAGTCAATGTTACAGGGCCCACAATGAGCAGTTCTTC,TRBJ2-1,-,TRBV23-1,-
CASSATGSVREQYF,TGTGCCAGCAGCGCAACAGGGAGCGTGCGCGAGCAGTACTTC,TRBJ2-7,-,TRBV9,-
CASSELPGYTF,TGTGCCAGCAGTGAGCTACCCGGCTACACCTTC,TRBJ1-2,-,TRBV6-1,-
CASSQEEGLRTNEKLFF,TGCGCCAGCAGCCAAGAGGAGGGGCTGAGGACTAATGAAAAACTGTTTTTT,TRBJ1-4,-,TRBV4-1,once
CASSIPGQGGVGEAFF,TGTGCCAGTAGTATCCCCGGACAGGGGGGTGTTGGTGAAGCTTTCTTT,TRBJ1-1,TRBD1,TRBV19,-
CASSVDPAGGPRGNEQFF,TGTGCCAGCAGCGTAGACCCAGCGGGGGGGCCAAGGGGCAATGAGCAGTTCTTC,TRBJ2-1,TRBD2,TRBV9,-
CASSLGVCGYTF,TGTGCCAGCAGCTTAGGCGTGTGCGGCTACACCTTC,TRBJ1-2,-,TRBV7-8,-
CASSRRGRRNTEAFF,TGTGCCAGCAGCCGCCGTGGCAGAAGGAACACTGAAGCTTTCTTT,TRBJ1-1,-,TRBV14,-
CAAGRSGANVLTF,TGTGCCGCAGGTCGGTCGGGGGCCAACGTCCTGACTTTC,TRBJ2-6,-,TRBV6-5,-
CASSETSGSTDTQYF,TGTGCCAGCAGCGAGACTAGCGGCAGCACAGATACGCAGTATTTT,TRBJ2-3,TRBD2,TRBV13,-
CATSGQGNTEAFF,TGTGCCACCAGCGGCCAGGGTAACACTGAAGCTTTCTTT,TRBJ1-1,-,TRBV15,-
CASSFPGGGHGYTF,TGTGCCAGCAGTTTCCCTGGGGGGGGACATGGCTACACCTTC,TRBJ1-2,-,TRBV6-5,-
CASSLKAANTGELFF,TGCGCCAGCAGCTTGAAGGCGGCGAACACCGGGGAGCTGTTTTTT,TRBJ2-2,-,TRBV5-1,-
CASSTTEFRSYEQYF,TGTGCCAGCAGTACGACAGAATTTAGGTCCTACGAGCAGTACTTC,TRBJ2-7,-,TRBV6-1,-
CASAIRGGSTTGELFF,TGCGCCAGCGCAATTCGGGGGGGGTCGACCACCGGGGAGCTGTTTTTT,TRBJ2-2,TRBD2,TRBV4-3,-
CASRVAGGTDTQYF,TGTGCCAGCAGGGTGGCGGGGGGCACAGATACGCAGTATTTT,TRBJ2-3,TRBD2,TRBV2,-
CASSQVWGQGHYEQYF,TGCGCCAGCAGCCAAGTTTGGGGACAGGGGCACTACGAGCAGTACTTC,TRBJ2-7,TRBD1,TRBV4-3,-
CASSLGLRTRSSGELFF,TGTGCCAGCAGTTTAGGATTGCGGACACGATCGTCCGGGGAGCTGTTTTTT,TRBJ2-2,-,TRBV28,-
CASSQLTGGIYEQYF,TGCGCCAGCAGCCAATTGACAGGGGGCATCTACGAGCAGTACTTC,TRBJ2-7,TRBD1,TRBV4-1,-
CASSPDRGTTEAFF,TGTGCCAGCAGCCCCGACAGGGGCACCACTGAAGCTTTCTTT,TRBJ1-1,TRBD1,TRBV5-6,-
CASSQGMQGTNYGYTF,TGCGCCAGCAGCCAAGGAATGCAGGGAACTAACTATGGCTACACCTTC,TRBJ1-2,-,TRBV4-3,-
CASSPYQAEQYF,TGTGCCAGCTCCCCATACCAAGCCGAGCAGTACTTC,TRBJ2-7,-,TRBV13,-
CAWSAGAGGLVYEQYF,TGTGCCTGGAGTGCCGGGGCAGGGGGTCTTGTGTACGAGCAGTACTTC,TRBJ2-7,TRBD1,TRBV30,-
CASSRRGLGDTEAFF,TGTGCCAGTAGTAGGAGGGGGCTAGGGGACACTGAAGCTTTCTTT,TRBJ1-1,TRBD1,TRBV19,-
CASSLDPKGARGNTIYF,TGTGCCAGCAGCTTAGATCCGAAGGGGGCGAGAGGAAACACCATATATTTT,TRBJ1-3,TRBD1,TRBV11-2,-
CASTGDRGEQFF,TGTGCCAGCACCGGAGACCGGGGTGAGCAGTTCTTC,TRBJ2-1,-,TRBV6-1,-
CASSYKPGTGYEQYF,TGTGCCAGCAGTTACAAACCCGGGACAGGATACGAGCAGTACTTC,TRBJ2-7,TRBD1,TRBV6-5,-
CASSLMSIGETQYF,TGTGCCAGCAGCTTGATGAGTATCGGAGAGACCCAGTACTTC,TRBJ2-5,-,TRBV5-4,-
CASSYSGQPTYEQYF,TGTGCCAGCAGTTACTCCGGACAGCCAACCTACGAGCAGTACTTC,TRBJ2-7,-,TRBV6-5,-
CATSRGGLAGTGELFF,TGTGCCACCAGCAGAGGGGGACTAGCGGGCACCGGGGAGCTGTTTTTT,TRBJ2-2,TRBD2,TRBV15,-
CASGVGAYNEQFF,TGTGCCAGCGGGGTAGGGGCCTACAATGAGCAGTTCTTC,TRBJ2-1,-,TRBV7-9,-
CASSQVGGSGYGYTF,TGCGCCAGCAGCCAAGTCGGGGGTAGTGGCTATGGCTACACCTTC,TRBJ1-2,-,TRBV4-3,-
CASSQVGDRGYGYTF,TGTGCCAGCAGCCAAGTCGGGGACAGGGGTTATGGCTACACCTTC,TRBJ1-2,TRBD1,TRBV14,-
CASSLTGGTNYGYTF,TGTGCCAGCAGCCTGACAGGGGGAACTAACTATGGCTACACCTTC,TRBJ1-2,TRBD1,TRBV9,-
CASSAIGGGVAFF,TGTGCCAGCAGCGCCATAGGAGGAGGGGTAGCTTTCTTT,TRBJ1-1,-,TRBV9,-
CASSQEREFLRDTQYF,TGTGCCAGCAGTCAGGAGCGGGAGTTCTTGCGAGATACGCAGTATTTT,TRBJ2-3,TRBD2,TRBV6-6,-
CASRRQGNSNQPQHF,TGTGCCAGCAGGCGACAGGGGAATAGCAATCAGCCCCAGCATTTT,TRBJ1-5,TRBD1,TRBV2,-
CASSTLGAGGPREQYF,TGTGCCAGCAGCACACTAGGGGCGGGAGGGCCACGGGAGCAGTACTTC,TRBJ2-7,TRBD2,TRBV7-2,-
CAWSVLRQGAFDYGYTF,TGTGCCTGGAGTGTACTGAGACAGGGGGCGTTCGACTATGGCTACACCTTC,TRBJ1-2,TRBD1,TRBV30,-
CASSLASGRNYEQYF,TGTGCCAGCAGCTTGGCTAGCGGGAGAAACTACGAGCAGTACTTC,TRBJ2-7,TRBD2,TRBV5-5,-
CASTGLVSLEQYF,TGTGCCAGCACCGGACTAGTCTCTCTCGAGCAGTACTTC,TRBJ2-7,TRBD2,TRBV5-5,-
CASGPPLSGDTGELFF,TGTGCTAGTGGTCCCCCCCTCAGCGGGGACACCGGGGAGCTGTTTTTT,TRBJ2-2,TRBD2,TRBV12-5,-
CATSMGGKITGELFF,TGTGCCACCTCCATGGGGGGGAAGATCACCGGGGAGCTGTTTTTT,TRBJ2-2,TRBD2,TRBV19,-
CASSSTGVNEQFF,TGTGCCAGCAGTTCTACAGGGGTCAATGAGCAGTTCTTC,TRBJ2-1,TRBD1,TRBV6-5,-